The 2 T cell receptor beta chains below all came from one sample that was sequenced in a study of vaccination and CD4 T cells after COVID-19. The sample's treatment: approximately nine-day PBMC culture with coronavirus spike peptide pools or control peptides (ViraFEST assay). No antigen has been assigned to these receptors. An Oncomine TCR Beta short-read assay was used to sequence the DNA from cultured CD4+ T cells. TCRdb re-analysed the PCR reads in MiXCR, keeping a single row per CDR3 protein. The sample records 9,000 to 15,000 distinct CDR3 sequences, 76% being singletons. Material for sequencing was CD4+ T cells from blood, cultured in vitro. The receptors were gathered from a human donor who had recovered from COVID-19.

V gene TRBV20-1 combines with J gene TRBJ2-3; no clear D gene. Deletions cut 3 bases from V and 4 bases from J, with 8 bases between. The CDR3 loop spans 12 amino acids. The germline CDR1 and CDR2 sequences are DFQATT and SNEGSKA (reference sequence). CDR3 loop: CSASWGADTQYF. CDR3 in DNA: TGCAGTGCTAGTTGGGGTGCAGATACGCAGTATTTT.

A single count supports this clonotype. J is TRBJ1-5 and V is TRBV27; no clear D gene. The V and J ends lost 8 bases and 7 bases respectively, with 9 bases between them. The CDR3 sequence is 11 residues long. Germline assignment: CDR1 MNHEY and CDR2 SMNVEV (reference sequence). In DNA form, the CDR3 reads TGTGCCAGCGGGGTGGAACAGCCCCAGCATTTT. This gives the protein CASGVEQPQHF.